This section outlines one T cell receptor beta chain sequence together with its context. Its specificity is not known. Libraries were prepared by immunoSEQ multiplex PCR; TCRdb keeps only in-frame clonotypes and omits some of them. This sample has around 240,000 clones, with around 90% found just once. This sample is drawn from a study of cytomegalovirus exposure and HLA in healthy donors. Whole-study findings and limits: Reportedly, cytomegalovirus status was diagnosed with high sensitivity and specificity. Among TCR sequences, most were rare, though some public TCRs appeared in many donors.

Germline V lookup: CDR1 SGHDT, CDR2 YYEEEE. This CDR3 has 14 amino acids. The ends were cut back, 7 bases at V and 5 bases at J, with 13 bases in the middle. This clonotype originated in a woman aged 18-29 years in good health and CMV-seronegative. This chain links TRBV5-6 with TRBJ1-6, with D possibly TRBD1 on 6 matching bases. The sequencing sample was made of PBMCs. The CDR3 nucleotides are TGTGCCAGCGGAAGGACAGCGGATAATTCACCCCTCCACTTT. Translated, it gives CASGRTADNSPLHF.